Below are 13 T cell receptor beta chains sequenced from a single sample in a study of T cell responses to AZD1222 COVID-19 vaccine. Clones were read by immunoSEQ multiplex PCR, and TCRdb kept only the in-frame ones, dropping some. This repertoire shows around 150,000 clones, roughly 92% found once; its top ten account for roughly 1.2%. Material: peripheral blood, obtained 28 days after the second AZD1222 dose. The receptors here all came from an adult who received the AZD1222 COVID-19 vaccine.

This clone was counted a single time. This chain connects TRBV14 to TRBJ2-2; D remains ambiguous. This CDR3 is built from 14 residues. V lost 1 base and J 4 bases, leaving 7 bases between the germline ends. CDR1 is SGHDN and CDR2 is FVKESK in the germline V gene. The DNA for the CDR3 is TGTGCCAGCAGCCAAGTACAGATCACCGGGGAGCTGTTTTTT. Its translation: CASSQVQITGELFF.

CDR3 coding DNA: TGTGCCAGCAGCTACGACCGGGACAGGGGTCTGGGGCAGTACTTC. It is translated as CASSYDRDRGLGQYF. The J gene is TRBJ2-7, the V gene TRBV11-2, with 10 bases fitting TRBD1. The CDR3 runs to 15 residues. Germline trimming cut 4 bases from V and 9 bases from J; bases unmatched to any gene: 12. CDR1 and CDR2 (germline): SGHAT, FQNNGV.

The chain carries TRBV5-1 and TRBJ2-2; 8 bases are a match to TRBD2. The germline gives CDR1 SGHRS, CDR2 YFSETQ. Losses at the gene ends were 0 bases for V and 1 base for J; bases not matched to a gene: 11. The CDR3 spans 19 residues. The CDR3 here is CASSLAGGAGARNTGELFF. The CDR3 nucleotides read TGCGCCAGCAGCTTGGCAGGTGGAGCGGGGGCTCGGAACACCGGGGAGCTGTTTTTT.

A single count supports this clone. V gene TRBV7-3 combines with J gene TRBJ1-2; D is undetermined. The CDR3 is 15 residues long. Germline V CDR1 and CDR2: SGHTA, FQGTGA. V was trimmed by 5 bases and J by 0 bases, leaving 13 bases between them. CDR3 in amino acids: CASSQTGKTNYGYTF. The CDR3 DNA is TGTGCCAGCAGCCAGACGGGGAAGACTAACTATGGCTACACCTTC.

The J gene is TRBJ2-1, the V gene TRBV4-3; 7 bases are shared with TRBD2. Per the germline V gene, CDR1 is LGHNA and CDR2 is YSLEER. Unmatched junction bases numbered 16, after V lost 1 base and J lost 7 bases. The CDR3 has 18 amino acids. The CDR3 spells CASSQVVFSSAGVNEQFF. The CDR3 nucleotides read TGCGCCAGCAGCCAAGTGGTATTCAGTTCGGCGGGGGTTAATGAGCAGTTCTTC.

The gene calls are TRBV6-2 or TRBV6-3 and TRBJ1-5; 7 bases agree with TRBD1. The CDR3 totals 16 residues. Germline CDR1 and CDR2: MNHEY and SVGEGT. The J segment lost 3 bases and the V segment lost 4 bases, leaving 9 bases of the junction unmatched. DNA of the CDR3: TGTGCCAGCAGTTGGGGAGGGGGCGAATACAATCAGCCCCAGCATTTT. Protein: CASSWGGGEYNQPQHF.

The CDR3 DNA reads as TGCGCCAGCAGCTTTCCAGCGGGAGAGAGCGGGGAGCTGTTTTTT. Its translation: CASSFPAGESGELFF. The chain links TRBV5-1 to TRBJ2-2, with 8 positions matching TRBD2. Germline CDR1 is SGHRS and CDR2 is YFSETQ. V shed 2 bases and J 7 bases; nucleotides not matched to a gene: 7. This CDR3 has 15 residues. Combining the CDR3 with reference TRBV5-1 and TRBJ2-2 gives the whole variable domain KAGVTQTPRYLIKTRGQQVTLSCSPISGHRSVSWYQQTPGQGLQFLFEYFSETQRNKGNFPGRFSGRQFSNSRSEMNVSTLELGDSALYLCASSFPAGESGELFFGEGSRLTVL.

This sequence joins TRBV7-2 and TRBJ1-3; tentatively, D is TRBD1 (5 bases). Germline V gene data show CDR1 as SGHTA and CDR2 as FQGNSA. There are 15 residues in the CDR3. The V end was cut by 5 bases, the J end by 2 bases, with 13 bases between. CDR3 region: CASSPPGRPGNTIYF. The CDR3 DNA is TGTGCCAGCAGCCCTCCGGGGCGCCCTGGAAACACCATATATTTT.

This clone was recorded only once. The chain links TRBV7-9 to TRBJ1-1; TRBD1 agrees at 8 bases. This CDR3 is built from 15 residues. Germline lookup yields CDR1 SEHNR and CDR2 FQNEAQ (reference sequence). With V trimmed by 3 bases and J by 5 bases, 8 bases remained unmatched. This chain's CDR3 is CASSFPTGEGTEAFF. The CDR3, as DNA: TGTGCCAGCAGCTTCCCGACAGGGGAGGGGACTGAAGCTTTCTTT.

The sample holds one count of this clone. V gene TRBV7-2 combines with J gene TRBJ2-7, with D perhaps TRBD1 or TRBD2 (5 bases each). Germline CDR1 reads SGHTA; CDR2 reads FQGNSA. This CDR3 comprises 13 residues. The V and J ends lost 8 bases and 6 bases respectively, with 17 bases between them. Here the CDR3 DNA reads TGTGCCAGCGGTTTGGCAGGGACCCCCGAGCAGTACTTC. Amino acids: CASGLAGTPEQYF.

The chain joins TRBV7-8 to TRBJ2-5, with TRBD2 as a possible D gene (5 bases). Germline V gene lookup returns CDR1 SGHVS and CDR2 FQNEAQ. Trimming pared 2 bases from V and 5 bases from J, leaving 9 bases between. There are 13 residues in the CDR3. This CDR3 is CASSLRGEETQYF. For the CDR3, the DNA is TGTGCCAGCAGCTTACGTGGGGAGGAGACCCAGTACTTC.

The chain carries TRBV5-1 and TRBJ1-6, with D possibly being TRBD1 (5 bases). CDR1 SGHRS and CDR2 YFSETQ come from the germline V gene. CDR3 size: 15 residues. V was trimmed by 4 bases and J by 9 bases, leaving 17 bases between them. CDR3 in DNA: TGCGCCAGCAGCAGACTACTTCGGGGGGTTTCACCCCTCCACTTT. Translation gives CASSRLLRGVSPLHF.

The V gene is TRBV27, the J gene TRBJ1-1; D is uncertain. Germline CDR1 and CDR2: MNHEY and SMNVEV (reference sequence). The CDR3 sequence is 13 residues long. Trimming cost V 6 bases and J 1 base, with 9 bases left between them. CDR3 sequence reads: CASSLEANTEAFF. CDR3 nucleotide sequence: TGTGCCAGCAGCCTTGAAGCGAACACTGAAGCTTTCTTT.